The present entry profiles one TCR beta chain with its context. Per the study methods: Nucleated cell counts were estimated from reference gene primer amplification. The table came from immunoSEQ multiplex PCR; TCRdb's copy has only in-frame clones and leaves some out. That table gives V, J and clone size, and the DNA gave D and trimming. The profile covers 140,000 to 150,000 clones, with over 65% appearing a single time and around 16% taken by the ten largest. Germline V gene data show CDR1 as MGHDK and CDR2 as SYGVNS. The CDR3 contains 16 residues. Trimming took off 9 bases at V and 2 bases at J, with 17 bases between the two ends. This sample was taken from a study of blood T cell repertoires in COVID-19. The wider study: Sources were T cells, B-cell-depleted T cells, or PBMCs; the material itself was cDNA or gDNA.

Sequenced input: peripheral blood. The origin of this receptor is a man aged 50-59 years with acute or convalescent COVID-19. The rearrangement links TRBV25-1 to TRBJ1-6; D is unclear. CDR3 amino acids: CASNEAGFPYNSPLHF. In nucleotides, the CDR3 is TGTGCCAGTAACGAAGCAGGCTTCCCCTATAATTCACCCCTCCACTTT.